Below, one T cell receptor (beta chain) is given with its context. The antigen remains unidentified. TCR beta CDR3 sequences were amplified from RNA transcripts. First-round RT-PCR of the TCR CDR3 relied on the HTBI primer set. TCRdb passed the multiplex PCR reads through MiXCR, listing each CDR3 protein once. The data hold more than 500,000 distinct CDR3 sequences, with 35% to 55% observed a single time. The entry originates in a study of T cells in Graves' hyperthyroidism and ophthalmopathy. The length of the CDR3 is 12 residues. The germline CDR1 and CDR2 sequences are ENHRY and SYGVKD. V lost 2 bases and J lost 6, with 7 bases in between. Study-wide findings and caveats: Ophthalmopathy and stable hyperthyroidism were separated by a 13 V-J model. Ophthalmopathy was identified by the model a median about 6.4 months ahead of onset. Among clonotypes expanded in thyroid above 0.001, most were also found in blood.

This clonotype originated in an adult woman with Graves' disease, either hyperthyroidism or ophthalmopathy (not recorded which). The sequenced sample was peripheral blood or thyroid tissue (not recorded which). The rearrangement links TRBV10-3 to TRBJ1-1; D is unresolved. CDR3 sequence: CAISEGVSEAFF. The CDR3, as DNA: TGTGCCATCAGTGAGGGCGTTTCTGAAGCTTTCTTT.